The 23 T cell receptor beta chains in this list originate from one sample, sequenced in a study of cytomegalovirus exposure and HLA in healthy donors. Amplification used 60 Vbeta primers and 13 Jbeta primers. Sequencing was performed with immunoSEQ multiplex PCR; in TCRdb, only in-frame clones are kept and a portion is missing. The data hold 210,000 or so clones, with about 75% observed a single time. The sequenced material came from PBMCs. These receptors all come from a man aged 18-30 years in good health and CMV-seronegative.

This CDR3 is CASSVAGNLAGGREQYF. In DNA form, the CDR3 reads TGTGCCAGCAGCGTAGCTGGGAACCTAGCGGGGGGGCGCGAGCAGTACTTC. The rearrangement uses TRBV9 and TRBJ2-7, with 12 bases aligning to TRBD2. Germline trimming cut 0 bases from V and 6 bases from J; bases unmatched to any gene: 10. Germline CDR1 reads SGDLS; CDR2 reads YYNGEE. This CDR3 has 17 amino acids.

This chain connects TRBV6-5 to TRBJ2-5; D gene uncertain. V was pared by 2 bases and J by 1 base, with 8 bases between. The CDR3 is 14 amino acids. Germline loops: CDR1 MNHEY, CDR2 SVGAGI. For the CDR3, the DNA is TGTGCCAGCAGTTACGGGCATACCCAAGAGACCCAGTACTTC. The encoded protein is CASSYGHTQETQYF.

The rearrangement uses TRBV28 and TRBJ1-5; tentative D call: TRBD1 (5 bases). The CDR3 runs to 16 residues. V lost 1 base, J lost 2 bases, and 12 bases lay in between. Germline CDR1 is MDHEN and CDR2 is SYDVKM. CDR3 bases: TGTGCCAGCAGTTTATTCCAGGGATTCGGCAATCAGCCCCAGCATTTT. Its translation is CASSLFQGFGNQPQHF.

V usage is TRBV11-2 and J usage is TRBJ2-5, with D possibly being TRBD1 (6 bases). The J call may be faulty, since TRBJ2-7 better matches the DNA end. Germline V gene sequence: CDR1 SGHAT, CDR2 FQNNGV. There are 15 residues in the CDR3. CDR3 in amino acids: CASSPRTEKAYEQYF. The CDR3 DNA reads as TGTGCCAGCAGCCCCCGGACAGAAAAAGCCTACGAGCAGTACTTC.

V gene TRBV5-6 combines with J gene TRBJ2-6; D is perhaps TRBD2 (5 bases). Germline CDR1 is SGHDT and CDR2 is YYEEEE. Trimming removed 1 base from V and 4 bases from J, with 12 bases in between. The CDR3 totals 16 residues. The CDR3 region has the DNA TGTGCCAGCAGCTTGCCCGGAGGTGTGGGGGCCAACGTCCTGACTTTC. Its translation is CASSLPGGVGANVLTF.

The rearrangement links TRBV25-1 to TRBJ1-6; 12 positions match TRBD1. The length of the CDR3 is 16 residues. Germline CDR1 is MGHDK and CDR2 is SYGVNS. Germline trimming cut 4 bases from V and 10 bases from J; bases unmatched to any gene: 8. CDR3 residues: CASSGTGTGGWSPLHF. CDR3 sequence (DNA): TGTGCCAGCAGTGGAACCGGGACAGGGGGCTGGTCACCCCTCCACTTT.

The chain employs TRBV6-1 and TRBJ1-4; D call uncertain. Trimming shortened V by 6 bases and J by 7 bases, and 6 bases separated the two germline ends. CDR3 length equals 11 residues. Germline CDR1 MNHNS, CDR2 SASEGT. This CDR3 is CASRFSEKLFF. CDR3 in DNA: TGTGCCAGCAGATTCAGTGAAAAACTGTTTTTT.

The genes are TRBV6-1 and TRBJ2-3; 8 bases fit TRBD1. V lost 8 bases, J lost 1 base, and 5 bases stayed unmatched. Germline V gives CDR1 MNHNS, CDR2 SASEGT. This CDR3 has 14 residues. The CDR3 here is CASVTGAGTDTQYF. DNA for the CDR3: TGTGCCAGCGTGACAGGGGCGGGCACAGATACGCAGTATTTT.

The chain recombines TRBV7-2 with TRBJ2-3; 8 bases map to TRBD2. The CDR3 is 18 amino acids. With 1 base clipped from V and 0 bases from J, the junction kept 9 bases outside the gene matches. Germline values: CDR1 SGHTA, CDR2 FQGNSA. The DNA of the CDR3 is TGTGCCAGCAGCTTAGTGGGGGGACTAGATACTAGCACAGATACGCAGTATTTT. Translated: CASSLVGGLDTSTDTQYF.

The chain uses TRBV9 and TRBJ2-3; TRBD2 might be the D (6 bases). V was cut by 4 bases and J by 8 bases, with 23 bases left in between. The CDR3 spans 16 residues. The germline gives CDR1 SGDLS, CDR2 YYNGEE. CDR3 nucleotide sequence: TGTGCCAGCAGCCCCCTTCGGAGGGGTGCTTGGGGTACGCAGTATTTT. Its protein product is CASSPLRRGAWGTQYF.

The V call is TRBV6-1, the J call TRBJ2-4, with D possibly being TRBD2 (5 bases). The CDR3 is 14 amino acids. CDR1 and CDR2 (germline): MNHNS, SASEGT. With 6 bases removed from V and 3 bases from J, the gap between germline ends came to 12 bases. CDR3 sequence: CASSSRGDKNIQYF. As DNA, the CDR3 is TGTGCCAGCAGCAGTCGGGGAGACAAAAACATTCAGTACTTC.

This clone was observed a few times. This chain connects TRBV18 to TRBJ2-7; 15 bases map to TRBD2. The V and J ends lost 0 bases and 4 bases, in that order; junction bases with no gene match: 7. This CDR3 spans 18 amino acids. From germline, CDR1 is KGHSH and CDR2 LQKENI. The CDR3 is CASSPPSGTSGRIYEQYF. As DNA, the CDR3 is TGTGCCAGCTCACCACCCTCCGGGACTAGCGGGAGGATTTACGAGCAGTACTTC. The variable domain in full, with the rest retrieved from reference TRBV18 and TRBJ2-7, is NAGVMQNPRHLVRRRGQEARLRCSPMKGHSHVYWYRQLPEEGLKFMVYLQKENIIDESGMPKERFSAEFPKEGPSILRIQQVVRGDSAAYFCASSPPSGTSGRIYEQYFGPGTRLTVT.

The chain employs TRBV7-2 and TRBJ1-1; D unresolved. The CDR3 runs 13 residues. Trimming cost V 1 base and J 6 bases, with 9 bases left between them. Germline values: CDR1 SGHTA, CDR2 FQGNSA. CDR3 DNA sequence: TGTGCCAGCAGCTTAGGAGCGAGGCCTGAAGCTTTCTTT. It translates to CASSLGARPEAFF.

The gene calls are TRBV28 and TRBJ2-7; TRBD1 matches at 10 bases. The CDR3 has 14 residues. V was pared by 6 bases and J by 6 bases, with 8 bases of the junction left unmatched. The V gene's germline CDR1 is MDHEN and CDR2 SYDVKM. The CDR3 coding sequence is TGTGCCAGCAGACCGGGACAGGGGATGCGCGAGCAGTACTTC. Translated, it gives CASRPGQGMREQYF.

This sequence joins TRBV11-2 and TRBJ2-2; TRBD2 is a possible D gene (7 bases). Germline V lookup: CDR1 SGHAT, CDR2 FQNNGV. Trimming left V 5 bases short and J 2 bases short, with 12 bases between. The CDR3 loop spans 15 amino acids. CDR3 amino acids: CASSSGTLNTGELFF. In DNA, the CDR3 is TGTGCCAGCAGCAGCGGGACACTTAACACCGGGGAGCTGTTTTTT.

The chain carries TRBV7-3 and TRBJ1-5; tentatively, D is TRBD1 (5 bases). Germline V gene lookup returns CDR1 SGHTA and CDR2 FQGTGA. Trimming stripped 7 bases from V and 3 bases from J, with 13 bases between. This CDR3 has 14 amino acids. This chain's CDR3 is CASTIGQLNQPQHF. The CDR3 DNA follows: TGTGCCAGCACCATCGGACAACTCAATCAGCCCCAGCATTTT.

Here the CDR3 reads CASSLSHRGLGGNTIYF. CDR3 nucleotides: TGTGCCAGCAGCTTATCGCATAGGGGGCTTGGTGGAAACACCATATATTTT. This chain joins TRBV11-2 and TRBJ1-3, with TRBD1 matching 7 bases. The germline CDR1 and CDR2 sequences are SGHAT and FQNNGV. This CDR3 contains 17 residues. The V gene end was trimmed by 2 bases and the J gene end by 3 bases; junction bases not matched to a gene: 10. Full variable domain (outside the CDR3, taken from reference TRBV11-2 and TRBJ1-3): EAGVAQSPRYKIIEKRQSVAFWCNPISGHATLYWYQQILGQGPKLLIQFQNNGVVDDSQLPKDRFSAERLKGVDSTLKIQPAKLEDSAVYLCASSLSHRGLGGNTIYFGEGSWLTVV.

The V gene is TRBV19, the J gene TRBJ1-2; 8 bases are shared with TRBD1. J was trimmed by 0 bases and V by 5 bases; bases with no gene match: 2. This CDR3 has 14 residues. The V gene's germline CDR1 is LNHDA and CDR2 SQIVND (reference sequence). The chain's CDR3 is CASSQGATNYGYTF. CDR3 in DNA: TGTGCCAGTAGTCAGGGGGCGACTAACTATGGCTACACCTTC.

The CDR3 region is CASSLAAAGREQFF. The CDR3 DNA is TGTGCCAGCAGCTTAGCGGCCGCGGGGAGGGAGCAGTTCTTC. V is TRBV7-2 and J is TRBJ2-1; TRBD2 is a possible D gene (6 bases). V lost 0 bases to trimming and J lost 10 bases, with 13 bases between them. This CDR3 has 14 residues. Germline CDR1 SGHTA, CDR2 FQGNSA.

The chain joins TRBV10-3 to TRBJ1-6; the D is unclear. There are 18 residues in the CDR3. The V gene lost 3 bases and the J gene lost 3 bases, with 18 bases spanning the gap. Per the germline V gene, CDR1 is ENHRY and CDR2 is SYGVKD. CDR3 coding DNA: TGTGCCATCAGTGATGAGGTTGAAGCCATTCTCTATAATTCACCCCTCCACTTT. Translated: CAISDEVEAILYNSPLHF.

This clone was counted a single time. This chain uses TRBV7-2 with TRBJ1-1; the D gene is possibly TRBD1 (5 bases). The CDR3 extends over 14 amino acids. V was clipped by 0 bases and J by 11 bases, with 16 bases between them. CDR1 is SGHTA and CDR2 is FQGNSA in the germline V gene. For the CDR3, the DNA is TGTGCCAGCAGCTTAGCGCCAACGGGACGGGGGGCTTTCTTT. Its translation is CASSLAPTGRGAFF.

V is TRBV11-2 and J is TRBJ1-2; D gene unclear. The V gene lost 0 bases and the J gene lost 3 bases, with 8 bases spanning the gap. The CDR3 is 14 residues long. Germline loops: CDR1 SGHAT, CDR2 FQNNGV. CDR3 sequence (DNA): TGTGCCAGCAGCTTAGATAGAACAGACTATGGCTACACCTTC. It is translated as CASSLDRTDYGYTF.

The chain is built from TRBV5-1 and TRBJ2-5, with D perhaps matching TRBD1 (8 bases). V shed 8 bases and J shed 5 bases, with 13 bases lying between them. This CDR3 comprises 12 residues. Germline assignment: CDR1 SGHRS and CDR2 YFSETQ. The CDR3 spells CASGQGGETQYF. The CDR3 DNA sequence: TGCGCCAGTGGACAGGGAGGGGAGACCCAGTACTTC.